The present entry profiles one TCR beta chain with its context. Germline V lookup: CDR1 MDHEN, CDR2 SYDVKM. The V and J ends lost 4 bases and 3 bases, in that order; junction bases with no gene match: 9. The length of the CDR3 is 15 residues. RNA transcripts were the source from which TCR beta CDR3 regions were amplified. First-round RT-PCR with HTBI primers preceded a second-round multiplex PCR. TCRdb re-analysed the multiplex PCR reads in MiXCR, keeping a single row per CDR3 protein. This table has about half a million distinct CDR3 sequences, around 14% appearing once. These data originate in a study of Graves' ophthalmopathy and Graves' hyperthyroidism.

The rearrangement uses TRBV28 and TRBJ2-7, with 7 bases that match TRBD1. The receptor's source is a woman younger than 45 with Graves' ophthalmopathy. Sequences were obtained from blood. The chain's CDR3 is CASSSFSGQFYEQYF. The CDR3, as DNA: TGTGCCAGCAGTTCATTTTCGGGACAGTTCTACGAGCAGTACTTC.